The 28 T cell receptor beta chains presented below share a single source sample, sequenced in a study of T cell responses to AZD1222 COVID-19 vaccine. Clones were read by immunoSEQ multiplex PCR, and TCRdb kept only the in-frame ones, dropping some. Here the sample spans about 190,000 clones, roughly 91% being singletons. Sequences were derived from peripheral blood, sampled on day 0 of AZD1222 vaccination. These receptors were taken from an adult in good health.

This sequence joins TRBV7-3 and TRBJ2-7; D is uncertain. The germline V and J ends were trimmed by 3 bases and 3 bases, with 12 bases remaining between them. The germline V gene encodes CDR1 SGHTA and CDR2 FQGTGA. This CDR3 is built from 14 residues. CDR3 in amino acids: CASSFATVLYEQYF. DNA for the CDR3: TGTGCCAGCAGCTTCGCGACCGTACTCTACGAGCAGTACTTC. The whole variable domain, filled in from reference TRBV7-3 and TRBJ2-7, reads GAGVSQTPSNKVTEKGKYVELRCDPISGHTALYWYRQSLGQGPEFLIYFQGTGAADDSGLPNDRFFAVRPEGSVSTLKIQRTERGDSAVYLCASSFATVLYEQYFGPGTRLTVT.

The V and J genes are TRBV9 and TRBJ1-4; unclear D gene. The V gene's germline CDR1 is SGDLS and CDR2 YYNGEE. Trimming stripped 4 bases from V and 8 bases from J, with 12 bases between. The length of the CDR3 is 13 residues. For the CDR3, the DNA is TGTGCCAGCAGCCCCCCGACGGAAGAAAAACTGTTTTTT. This gives the protein CASSPPTEEKLFF.

The chain employs TRBV5-1 and TRBJ2-2; no firm D call. The CDR3 covers 12 residues. V was clipped by 2 bases and J by 6 bases, with 5 bases between them. From germline, CDR1 is SGHRS and CDR2 YFSETQ. CDR3 DNA sequence: TGCGCCAGCAGCTTTTCCTCCGGGGAGCTGTTTTTT. Its translation is CASSFSSGELFF.

V and J are TRBV9 and TRBJ2-5, with a possible D match to TRBD1 (5 bases). This CDR3 region has 15 residues. From germline, CDR1 is SGDLS and CDR2 YYNGEE. V lost 1 base, J lost 0 bases, and 10 bases lay in between. CDR3 in amino acids: CASSVLGADQETQYF. The CDR3 DNA follows: TGTGCCAGCAGCGTACTAGGGGCGGACCAAGAGACCCAGTACTTC.

This clone appeared a few times. The V gene is TRBV4-1, the J gene TRBJ1-2; tentatively, D is TRBD1 (6 bases). CDR3 size: 17 residues. Trimming stripped 2 bases from V and 2 bases from J, with 18 bases between. CDR1 is MGHRA and CDR2 is YSYEKL in the germline V gene. The CDR3 DNA reads TGCGCCAGCAGCCAATCGTCCGGACAGACATTAAACTATGGCTACACCTTC. Protein sequence: CASSQSSGQTLNYGYTF.

The gene calls are TRBV6-6 and TRBJ2-5; 7 positions agree with TRBD2. J gave up 2 bases and V 4 bases, and 7 bases lay outside the gene matches. This CDR3 has 15 residues. Germline V gene sequence: CDR1 MNHNY, CDR2 SVGAGI (reference sequence). The chain's CDR3 is CASSFPRGGQETQYF. CDR3 coding DNA: TGTGCCAGCAGTTTCCCCCGGGGAGGGCAAGAGACCCAGTACTTC.

This chain uses TRBV10-3 with TRBJ1-1, with 9 bases identical to TRBD1. The trim removed 8 bases at V and 8 bases at J, leaving 12 bases unmatched. The germline V gene encodes CDR1 ENHRY and CDR2 SYGVKD. This CDR3 region has 14 residues. CDR3 loop: CAIREVGQGDEAFF. The CDR3 region has the DNA TGTGCCATCCGGGAGGTGGGACAGGGCGACGAAGCTTTCTTT.

V and J are TRBV5-1 and TRBJ2-7; D uncertain. The germline gives CDR1 SGHRS, CDR2 YFSETQ. There are 16 residues in the CDR3. Trimming left V 3 bases short and J 1 base short, with 17 bases between. In DNA form, the CDR3 reads TGCGCCAGCAGCTCCGACTCGGGCGCGGCATCCTACGAGCAGTACTTC. It translates to CASSSDSGAASYEQYF. Together with reference TRBV5-1 and TRBJ2-7, the CDR3 gives the full variable domain: KAGVTQTPRYLIKTRGQQVTLSCSPISGHRSVSWYQQTPGQGLQFLFEYFSETQRNKGNFPGRFSGRQFSNSRSEMNVSTLELGDSALYLCASSSDSGAASYEQYFGPGTRLTVT.

The V gene is TRBV10-3, the J gene TRBJ1-2; maybe TRBD1 (5 bases). Per the germline V gene, CDR1 is ENHRY and CDR2 is SYGVKD. The germline V and J ends were trimmed by 3 bases and 14 bases, with 13 bases remaining between them. This CDR3 is 11 amino acids long. The CDR3 DNA sequence: TGTGCCATCAGTGAAACAGGCCCGGGGACCTTC. Its translation is CAISETGPGTF.

The chain joins TRBV24-1 to TRBJ2-6, with D perhaps matching TRBD2 (5 bases). This CDR3 has 18 residues. In germline, CDR1 is KGHDR, CDR2 SFDVKD. V lost 2 bases and J 0 bases, leaving 13 bases between the germline ends. The CDR3 region is CATSDSTGLFSGANVLTF. The CDR3 DNA sequence: TGTGCCACCAGTGATTCAACCGGACTGTTCTCTGGGGCCAACGTCCTGACTTTC.

The genes are TRBV7-9 and TRBJ2-7, with D perhaps matching TRBD1 (5 bases). V gave up 5 bases and J gave up 2 bases, with 13 bases separating them. The CDR3 spans 14 residues. CDR1 and CDR2 from the germline V gene are SEHNR and FQNEAQ (reference sequence). CDR3 protein: CASSPGSRPYEQYF. The CDR3 DNA is TGTGCCAGCAGCCCAGGGTCTCGTCCCTACGAGCAGTACTTC.

The chain recombines TRBV5-6 with TRBJ1-2, with D possibly being TRBD1 (6 bases). Trimming removed 0 bases at V and 1 base at J, with 7 bases between. The CDR3 runs to 14 residues. Germline V CDR1 and CDR2: SGHDT, YYEEEE. CDR3 bases: TGTGCCAGCAGCTTGGGACAGGTTAACTATGGCTACACCTTC. This gives the protein CASSLGQVNYGYTF.

V gene TRBV5-1 combines with J gene TRBJ1-2; D gene ambiguous. This CDR3 has 14 amino acids. V was clipped by 0 bases and J by 4 bases, with 10 bases between them. Looked up from germline, CDR1 is SGHRS and CDR2 is YFSETQ. CDR3 region: CASSLGLSGYGYTF. In nucleotides, the CDR3 is TGCGCCAGCAGCTTGGGTCTTTCAGGCTATGGCTACACCTTC.

The DNA for the CDR3 is TGTGCCAGCAGCCAGGCAACCGCTAGCGGGAGTGAGCAGTTCTTC. It translates to CASSQATASGSEQFF. V usage is TRBV3-1 (or the pseudogene TRBV3-2) and J usage is TRBJ2-1; TRBD2 agrees at 10 bases. V was clipped by 3 bases and J by 9 bases; unmatched bases: 8. Per germline, CDR1 LGHDT and CDR2 YNNKEL (reference sequence). The CDR3 covers 15 residues.

V and J are TRBV6-5 and TRBJ2-3, with D hard to call. The CDR3 loop spans 14 amino acids. V was shortened by 5 bases and J by 7 bases, with 16 bases between the two germline ends. CDR1 and CDR2 (germline): MNHEY, SVGAGI. This chain's CDR3 is CASSMEPKVYTQYF. CDR3 coding DNA: TGTGCCAGCAGTATGGAGCCCAAAGTATATACGCAGTATTTT.

This clone came up a few times. J is TRBJ1-3 and V is TRBV2; D unclear. The V gene's germline CDR1 is SNHLY and CDR2 FYNNEI. The length of the CDR3 is 16 residues. Trimming removed 1 base from V and 0 bases from J, with 10 bases in between. The CDR3 nucleotides are TGTGCCAGCAGTGAAGTCGGGCAGATCTCTGGAAACACCATATATTTT. Translation: CASSEVGQISGNTIYF.

This rearrangement joins TRBV27 to TRBJ1-5; TRBD1 might be the D (5 bases). CDR1 is MNHEY, CDR2 SMNVEV, per germline (reference sequence). The CDR3 runs to 17 residues. Between the trimmed V and J ends, which lost 6 bases and 4 bases, there was a span of 22 bases. The CDR3 nucleotides read TGTGCCAGCAGCCTTCTCGGGGCTGCCGGGGGGAATCAGCCCCAGCATTTT. It translates to CASSLLGAAGGNQPQHF.

V gene TRBV3-1 (or the pseudogene TRBV3-2) combines with J gene TRBJ2-7; D unresolved. Germline values: CDR1 LGHDT, CDR2 YNNKEL (reference sequence). The CDR3 contains 13 residues. V lost 4 bases, J lost 3 bases, and 10 bases lay in between. CDR3 sequence reads: CASSPQINYEQYF. As DNA, the CDR3 is TGTGCCAGCAGCCCACAGATTAACTACGAGCAGTACTTC.

This rearrangement joins TRBV5-1 to TRBJ2-6, with 7 bases that match TRBD2. Trimming removed 10 bases from V and 0 bases from J; junction bases left unmatched: 7. The CDR3 runs to 15 residues. Germline CDR1 is SGHRS and CDR2 is YFSETQ. CDR3 bases: TGCGCCCGCGGGCCGGGGGGCTCTGGGGCCAACGTCCTGACTTTC. Amino acid sequence: CARGPGGSGANVLTF.

This sequence joins TRBV12-3 or TRBV12-4 and TRBJ1-5; D remains ambiguous. Trimming shortened V by 5 bases and J by 0 bases, and 2 bases separated the two germline ends. This CDR3 is 12 amino acids long. CDR3 sequence: CASSPSNQPQHF. Here the CDR3 DNA reads TGTGCCAGCAGTCCTAGCAATCAGCCCCAGCATTTT.

The rearrangement joins TRBV10-3 to TRBJ1-2; D gene ambiguous. Trimming left V 2 bases short and J 1 base short, with 11 bases between. CDR3 length equals 15 residues. Per germline, CDR1 ENHRY and CDR2 SYGVKD. CDR3 DNA sequence: TGTGCCATCAGTGAGATTGGCGAAGATAACTATGGCTACACCTTC. This encodes CAISEIGEDNYGYTF.

J is TRBJ2-3 and V is TRBV5-1; tentatively, D is TRBD1 (5 bases). This CDR3 region has 15 residues. Germline V gene lookup returns CDR1 SGHRS and CDR2 YFSETQ. Trimming cost V 0 bases and J 1 base, with 9 bases left between them. CDR3 sequence: CASSLGGRGTDTQYF. For the CDR3, the DNA is TGCGCCAGCAGCTTGGGGGGCCGGGGCACAGATACGCAGTATTTT.

In this sample, this clone turned up once. The chain links TRBV24-1 to TRBJ2-6, with 9 positions matching TRBD1. The CDR3 totals 21 residues. CDR1 is KGHDR, CDR2 SFDVKD, per germline. Germline trimming cut 5 bases from V and 0 bases from J; bases unmatched to any gene: 16. The CDR3 DNA is TGTGCCACCAGTGTCTTCATGGACAGGGGCAGTTTGGGCTCTGGGGCCAACGTCCTGACTTTC. Residues: CATSVFMDRGSLGSGANVLTF.

The chain recombines TRBV7-9 with TRBJ1-1; D is uncertain. Trimming pared 1 base from V and 7 bases from J, leaving 10 bases between. The CDR3 has 13 residues. CDR1 is SEHNR, CDR2 FQNEAQ, per germline (reference sequence). The CDR3 spells CASSLVVGGEAFF. The CDR3 DNA is TGTGCCAGCAGCTTAGTTGTAGGCGGTGAAGCTTTCTTT.

The chain uses TRBV28 and TRBJ1-2; no reliable D call. The CDR3 runs to 14 residues. CDR1 is MDHEN, CDR2 SYDVKM, per germline. Trimming pared 10 bases from V and 5 bases from J, leaving 20 bases between. The CDR3 loop is CATEPTRLGYGYTF. CDR3 bases: TGTGCCACCGAACCCACCCGGTTGGGGTATGGCTACACCTTC.

This clone has just a few counts. The chain has TRBV28 and TRBJ1-1, with D hard to call. Germline lookup yields CDR1 MDHEN and CDR2 SYDVKM. The CDR3 is made up of 11 amino acids. The CDR3 nucleotides are TGTGTCACTGGACTTCACACTGAAGCTTTCTTT. Protein product: CVTGLHTEAFF.

The V call is TRBV7-8, the J call TRBJ1-1; D is ambiguous. Per the germline V gene, CDR1 is SGHVS and CDR2 is FQNEAQ. Between the trimmed V and J ends, which lost 5 bases and 1 base, there was a span of 20 bases. The CDR3 is 17 residues long. The CDR3 loop is CASSGYGSEGRNTEAFF. The CDR3, as DNA: TGTGCCAGCAGCGGTTACGGGTCCGAAGGTCGGAACACTGAAGCTTTCTTT.

This rearrangement joins TRBV24-1 to TRBJ2-3, with 7 bases that match TRBD1. The CDR3 is 14 amino acids. The V and J ends lost 9 bases and 2 bases, in that order; junction bases with no gene match: 7. Germline CDR1 reads KGHDR; CDR2 reads SFDVKD. CDR3 in DNA: TGTGCCACCGCAGGACAGGCACTCACAGATACGCAGTATTTT. This encodes CATAGQALTDTQYF.